This T cell receptor (beta chain) was sequenced for a study of T cell repertoires in cytomegalovirus infection. Each CDR3 protein is one row after TCRdb ran MiXCR on the reads. This table holds roughly 640,000 distinct CDR3 sequences, approximately 25% found once. This CDR3 is built from 14 residues. V lost 4 bases and J lost 1, with 12 bases in between. CDR1 is SQVTM and CDR2 is ANQGSEA in the germline V gene. The sample consisted of CD8+ T cells from PBMCs. The chain recombines TRBV29-1 with TRBJ2-3, with a tentative D call TRBD2 (6 bases). The TCR comes from a human donor in good health (CMV status not recorded). Some clones in this sample may be carry-over from other donors' samples. This CDR3 is CSVARSSGTDTQYF. For the CDR3, the DNA is TGCAGCGTTGCCCGCTCTAGCGGCACAGATACGCAGTATTTT.